This TCR beta chain is from a study of shared clonotypes between healthy human individuals. The assay was immunoSEQ multiplex PCR, and TCRdb's table has in-frame clones only and misses some. The table records hundreds of thousands of clones, roughly 78% of them present only once. Germline CDR1 SGHNT, CDR2 YYREEE (reference sequence). This CDR3 is built from 16 residues. V was clipped by 3 bases and J by 2 bases, with 14 bases between them. The TCR sequence derives from a woman in her thirties in good health. The sequenced material came from memory CD4+ T cells sorted from blood. The sample's subset: CD45RA-negative fraction. The chain couples TRBV5-4 to TRBJ2-2; the D is unclear. The CDR3 is CASSSPGSGNTGELFF. The CDR3 DNA sequence: TGTGCCAGCAGCTCACCGGGTTCCGGAAACACCGGGGAGCTGTTTTTT. Based on the CDR3 plus reference TRBV5-4 and TRBJ2-2, the full variable domain is ETGVTQSPTHLIKTRGQQVTLRCSSQSGHNTVSWYQQALGQGPQFIFQYYREEENGRGNFPPRFSGLQFPNYSSELNVNALELDDSALYLCASSSPGSGNTGELFFGEGSRLTVL.